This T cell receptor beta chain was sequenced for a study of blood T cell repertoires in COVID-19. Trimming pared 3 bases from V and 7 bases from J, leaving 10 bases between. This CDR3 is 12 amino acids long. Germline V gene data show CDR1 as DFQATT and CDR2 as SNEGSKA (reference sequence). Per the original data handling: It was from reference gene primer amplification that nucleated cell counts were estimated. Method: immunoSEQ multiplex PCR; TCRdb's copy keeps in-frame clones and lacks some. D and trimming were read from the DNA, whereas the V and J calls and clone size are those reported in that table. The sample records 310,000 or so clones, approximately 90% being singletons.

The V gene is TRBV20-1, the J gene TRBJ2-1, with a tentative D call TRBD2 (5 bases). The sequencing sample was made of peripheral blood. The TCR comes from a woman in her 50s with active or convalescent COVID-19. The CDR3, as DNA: TGCAGTGCTAGTTCCGGGAAAAATGAGCAGTTCTTC. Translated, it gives CSASSGKNEQFF.